The next 7 T cell receptor beta chains were all read from a single sample in a study of cytomegalovirus exposure and HLA in healthy donors (dated by TCRdb to about 2017). Preparation of the library involved the immunoSEQ multiplex PCR assay. A mixture of 60 forward primers for TCR Vbeta segments and 13 reverse primers for TCR Jbeta segments was used in the multiplex PCR. Not all clones reach the TCRdb copy of this immuneACCESS table, which keeps in-frame sequences only. Checked studies attribute under half of the gap to unresolved V genes and leave the rest unexplained. The sample table lists about 130,000 clones, about 78% of them with a count of one. Around 4% of the sample goes to the ten largest clones. Sequencing was performed on PBMCs. These receptors were collected from a man between 25 and 39 years old in good health and CMV-seronegative.

The rearrangement links TRBV9 to TRBJ1-4; the D gene is possibly TRBD1 (6 bases). CDR3 length: 16 residues. Germline CDR1 and CDR2: SGDLS and YYNGEE. V lost 3 bases and J lost 2, with 14 bases in between. The CDR3 sequence: CASSERSGQTNEKLFF. CDR3 nucleotide sequence: TGTGCCAGCAGCGAGCGATCCGGACAGACTAATGAAAAACTGTTTTTT.

J is TRBJ1-2 and V is TRBV14; D is unresolved. The germline V and J ends were trimmed by 0 bases and 8 bases, with 10 bases remaining between them. CDR3 size: 13 residues. Per the germline V gene, CDR1 is SGHDN and CDR2 is FVKESK. CDR3 sequence (DNA): TGTGCCAGCAGCCAAGATCCTAATCGGGGCTACACCTTC. As protein: CASSQDPNRGYTF.

This chain links TRBV5-8 with TRBJ1-1; possibly TRBD1 for D (6 bases). Per germline, CDR1 SGHTS and CDR2 YDEGEE. CDR3 size: 16 residues. V dropped 2 bases and J dropped 0 bases, with 14 bases sitting between them. This chain's CDR3 is CASSFVTGLLNTEAFF. The CDR3 region has the DNA TGTGCCAGCAGCTTCGTTACAGGGCTACTGAACACTGAAGCTTTCTTT.

This clone was detected once. This chain connects TRBV6-1 to TRBJ2-1; D might be TRBD2 (6 bases). Germline CDR1 is MNHNS and CDR2 is SASEGT. Trimming removed 2 bases at V and 3 bases at J, with 8 bases between. The CDR3 loop spans 14 amino acids. The CDR3 loop is CASSEWGVYNEQFF. In DNA, the CDR3 is TGTGCCAGCAGTGAATGGGGGGTCTACAATGAGCAGTTCTTC.

The CDR3 here is CASSLDSQGRNTEAFF. CDR3 nucleotides: TGCGCCAGCAGCTTGGATAGCCAGGGAAGGAACACTGAAGCTTTCTTT. The gene calls are TRBV5-1 and TRBJ1-1; perhaps TRBD1 as D (5 bases). Germline CDR1 reads SGHRS; CDR2 reads YFSETQ. The CDR3 has 16 amino acids. Trimming took 0 bases from V and 1 from J, leaving 13 bases between them.

This chain uses TRBV28 with TRBJ1-2, with D tentatively TRBD1 (6 bases). This CDR3 has 15 amino acids. Germline loops: CDR1 MDHEN, CDR2 SYDVKM. V lost 3 bases and J 4 bases, leaving 15 bases between the germline ends. For the CDR3, the DNA is TGTGCCAGCAGTTTCGGCTCCTCCAGGGGCTATGGCTACACCTTC. It yields the protein CASSFGSSRGYGYTF.

This sequence joins TRBV5-6 and TRBJ2-3; D unclear. The germline V gene encodes CDR1 SGHDT and CDR2 YYEEEE. The CDR3 has 15 residues. Trimming left V 3 bases short and J 0 bases short, with 11 bases between. CDR3 loop: CASSWAPTSTDTQYF. The CDR3 nucleotides read TGTGCCAGCAGCTGGGCCCCTACCAGCACAGATACGCAGTATTTT.